The 8 T cell receptor beta chains presented below share a single source sample, sequenced in a study of shared clonotypes between healthy human individuals. Assay: immunoSEQ multiplex PCR; the TCRdb copy retains only in-frame clones and omits some. Here the sample spans fewer than 400,000 clones, about 74% being singletons. The material sequenced was memory CD4+ T cells sorted from blood. The subset denotes: CD45RA-negative fraction. The receptors derive from a man aged 25-40 years in good health.

The chain recombines TRBV5-1 with TRBJ1-2, with a tentative D call TRBD1 (6 bases). The V and J ends lost 1 base and 8 bases respectively, with 18 bases between them. The CDR3 length is 15 residues. Germline V gene lookup returns CDR1 SGHRS and CDR2 YFSETQ. Here the CDR3 DNA reads TGCGCCAGCAGCTTGAGGGCCACGGGGGCTGGAGGCTACACCTTC. Amino acid sequence: CASSLRATGAGGYTF.

This clone was detected once. The CDR3: CASSQLTRVNEQFF. The CDR3, as DNA: TGTGCCAGCAGCCAACTAACACGGGTCAATGAGCAGTTCTTC. This chain joins TRBV14 and TRBJ2-1; no clear D gene. V lost 2 bases, J lost 6 bases, and 11 bases lay in between. CDR3 length: 14 amino acids. Germline CDR1 is SGHDN and CDR2 is FVKESK.

V is TRBV4-1 and J is TRBJ2-1; 11 bases align to TRBD2. The CDR3 loop spans 20 amino acids. The germline CDR1 and CDR2 sequences are MGHRA and YSYEKL. Losses at the gene ends were 3 bases for V and 10 bases for J; bases not matched to a gene: 23. CDR3 sequence reads: CASSQLLTTTRLAGYSEQFF. CDR3 DNA sequence: TGCGCCAGCAGCCAGCTTTTGACTACTACGAGACTAGCGGGATACAGCGAGCAGTTCTTC.

V and J are TRBV28 and TRBJ1-5; TRBD1 agrees at 9 bases. The CDR3 length is 16 residues. Germline CDR1 and CDR2: MDHEN and SYDVKM. J was trimmed by 4 bases and V by 6 bases; bases with no gene match: 10. CDR3: CASRPQGAPINQPQHF. The CDR3 DNA sequence: TGTGCCAGCAGGCCACAGGGGGCGCCGATAAATCAGCCCCAGCATTTT.

The genes are TRBV27 and TRBJ1-2; 8 nucleotides agree with TRBD1. The CDR3 runs to 13 residues. The V gene's germline CDR1 is MNHEY and CDR2 SMNVEV (reference sequence). V was clipped by 5 bases and J by 4 bases; unmatched bases: 3. The CDR3 here is CASSTTGAYGYTF. The CDR3 DNA sequence: TGTGCCAGCAGTACGACAGGGGCCTATGGCTACACCTTC.

Notes on this clone: This may be a read error: a much more frequent sequence differs by one nucleotide. This sample includes further DNA sequences coding for the same CDR3. The chain has TRBV5-1 and TRBJ2-7; no definite D call. There are 13 residues in the CDR3. The V and J ends lost 0 bases and 2 bases respectively, with 6 bases between them. The germline gives CDR1 SGHRS, CDR2 YFSETQ. This chain's CDR3 is CASSLEGAYEQYF. CDR3 sequence (DNA): TGCGCCAGCAGCTTGGAAGGAGCCTACGAGCAGTACTTC.

V usage is TRBV25-1 and J usage is TRBJ2-7; D may correspond to TRBD1 or TRBD2 (5 bases each). Germline CDR1 MGHDK, CDR2 SYGVNS. The CDR3 length is 15 residues. Deletions cut 8 bases from V and 0 bases from J, with 17 bases between. The CDR3 coding sequence is TGTGCCAGCTCAGCGTCGGGACCGAACTCCTACGAGCAGTACTTC. It specifies CASSASGPNSYEQYF.

Notes on this clone: Other DNA sequences within the sample encode an identical CDR3. V is TRBV18 and J is TRBJ2-2; D perhaps matches TRBD1 (6 bases). Germline lookup yields CDR1 KGHSH and CDR2 LQKENI. V lost 1 base, J lost 2 bases, and 8 bases lay in between. The CDR3 runs to 15 residues. CDR3 in DNA: TGTGCCAGCTCACCACAACAGGGTAACACCGGGGAGCTGTTTTTT. The encoded protein is CASSPQQGNTGELFF.